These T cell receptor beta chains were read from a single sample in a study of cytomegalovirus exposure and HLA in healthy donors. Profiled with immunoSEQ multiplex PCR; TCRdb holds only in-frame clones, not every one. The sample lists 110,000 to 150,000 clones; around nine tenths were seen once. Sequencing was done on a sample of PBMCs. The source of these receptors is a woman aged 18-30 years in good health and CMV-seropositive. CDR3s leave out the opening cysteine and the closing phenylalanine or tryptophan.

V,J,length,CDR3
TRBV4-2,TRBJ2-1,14,ASSQEASGGANEQF
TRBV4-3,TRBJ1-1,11,ASSPTGGLEAF
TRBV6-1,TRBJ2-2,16,ASSVEGPDSHNTGELF
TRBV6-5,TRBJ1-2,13,ASSQWLTALGGYT
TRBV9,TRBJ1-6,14,ASSRQEGQDNSPLH
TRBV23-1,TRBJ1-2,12,ASSHGQGNCGYT
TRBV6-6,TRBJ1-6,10,ASSNYPGPLH
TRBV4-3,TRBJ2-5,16,ASSQDVPRLAGDRTQY
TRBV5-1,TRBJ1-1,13,ASSLGTASVPLAF
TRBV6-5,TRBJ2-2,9,ASSSGGELF
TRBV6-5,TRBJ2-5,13,ASSYGSRHPETQY
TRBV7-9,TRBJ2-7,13,ASSLEGTRLYEQY
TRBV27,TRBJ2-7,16,ASSSSPPHTPADYEQY
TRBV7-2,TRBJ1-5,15,ASSLVGRGQGNQPQH
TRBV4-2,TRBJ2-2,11,ASSPAGTGELF
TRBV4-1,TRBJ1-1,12,ASSQAPVVSEAF
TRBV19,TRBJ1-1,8,ASSGHRAF
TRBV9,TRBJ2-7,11,ASSVEWSGEQY
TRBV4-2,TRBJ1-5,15,ASSQVSVRGPNQPQH
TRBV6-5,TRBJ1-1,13,ASSYGTGEDTEAF
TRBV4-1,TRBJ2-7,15,ASSLRLSRDSTYEQY
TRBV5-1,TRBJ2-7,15,ASSLAPATGATGEQY
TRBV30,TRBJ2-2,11,AWRRGRDGELF